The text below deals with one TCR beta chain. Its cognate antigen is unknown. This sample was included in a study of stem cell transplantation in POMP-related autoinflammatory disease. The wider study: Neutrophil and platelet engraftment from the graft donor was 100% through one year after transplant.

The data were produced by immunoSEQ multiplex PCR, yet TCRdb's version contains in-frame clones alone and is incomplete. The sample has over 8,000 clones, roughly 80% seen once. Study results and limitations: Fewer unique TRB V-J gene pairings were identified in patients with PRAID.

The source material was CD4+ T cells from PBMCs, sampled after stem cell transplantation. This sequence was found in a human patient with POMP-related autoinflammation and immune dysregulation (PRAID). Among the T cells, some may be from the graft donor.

The CDR3 here is CASNVRNDYEQYF. For the CDR3, the DNA is TGTGCCAGCAACGTACGAAATGATTACGAGCAGTACTTC. The J gene is TRBJ2-7, the V gene TRBV21-1. TRBV21-1 is a pseudogene. The CDR3 totals 13 residues.